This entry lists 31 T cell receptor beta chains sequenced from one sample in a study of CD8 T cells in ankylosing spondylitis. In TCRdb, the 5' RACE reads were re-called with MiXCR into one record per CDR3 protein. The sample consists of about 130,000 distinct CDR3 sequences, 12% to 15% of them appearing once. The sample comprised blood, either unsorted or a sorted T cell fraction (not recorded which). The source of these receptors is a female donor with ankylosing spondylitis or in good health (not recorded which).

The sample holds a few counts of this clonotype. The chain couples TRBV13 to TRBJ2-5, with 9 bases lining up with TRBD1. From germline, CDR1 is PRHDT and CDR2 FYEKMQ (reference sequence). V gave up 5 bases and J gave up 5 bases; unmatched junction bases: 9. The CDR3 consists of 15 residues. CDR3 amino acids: CASSPGTGRTETQYF. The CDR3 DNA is TGTGCCAGCAGCCCGGGGACAGGGCGAACGGAGACCCAGTACTTC.

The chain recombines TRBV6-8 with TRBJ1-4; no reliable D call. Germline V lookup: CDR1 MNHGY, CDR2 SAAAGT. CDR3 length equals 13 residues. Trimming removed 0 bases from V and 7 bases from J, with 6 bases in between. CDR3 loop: CASSYSGREKLFF. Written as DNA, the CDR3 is TGTGCCAGCAGTTACTCAGGGCGTGAAAAACTGTTTTTT.

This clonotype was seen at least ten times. The CDR3 protein is CAISPRPAADTDTQYF. Written as DNA, the CDR3 is TGTGCCATCAGCCCCCGACCCGCGGCCGACACAGATACGCAGTATTTT. This chain uses TRBV10-3 with TRBJ2-3; the D is unclear. V lost 6 bases to trimming and J lost 2 bases, with 18 bases between them. This CDR3 has 16 amino acids. Germline assignment: CDR1 ENHRY and CDR2 SYGVKD.

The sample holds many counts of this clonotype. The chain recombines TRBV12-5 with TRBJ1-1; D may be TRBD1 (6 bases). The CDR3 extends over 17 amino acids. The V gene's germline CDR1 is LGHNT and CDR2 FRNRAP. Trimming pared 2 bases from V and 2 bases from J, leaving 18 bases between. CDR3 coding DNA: TGTGCTAGTGGTTTGTCCCTCTCGGGGGGCGTCAACACTGAAGCTTTCTTT. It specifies CASGLSLSGGVNTEAFF.

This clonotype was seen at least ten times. CDR3 region: CASSSQVEANYGYTF. The CDR3 DNA reads as TGCGCCAGCAGCTCCCAGGTCGAGGCTAACTATGGCTACACCTTC. V gene TRBV5-1 combines with J gene TRBJ1-2; D is unresolved. Trimming stripped 3 bases from V and 0 bases from J, with 12 bases between. Germline CDR1 and CDR2: SGHRS and YFSETQ. This CDR3 is built from 15 residues.

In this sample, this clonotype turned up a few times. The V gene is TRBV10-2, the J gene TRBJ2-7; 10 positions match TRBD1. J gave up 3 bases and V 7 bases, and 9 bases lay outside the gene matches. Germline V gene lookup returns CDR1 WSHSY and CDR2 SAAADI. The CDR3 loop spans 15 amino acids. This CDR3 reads CASIDDRGLSYEQYF. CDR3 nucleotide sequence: TGCGCCAGCATCGACGACAGGGGGCTAAGCTACGAGCAGTACTTC.

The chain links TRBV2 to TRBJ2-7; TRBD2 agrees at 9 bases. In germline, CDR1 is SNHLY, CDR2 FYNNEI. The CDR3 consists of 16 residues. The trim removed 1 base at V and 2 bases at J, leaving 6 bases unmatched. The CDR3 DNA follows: TGTGCCAGCAGTGAAGTAGCGGCTAGCGGGGCCTACGAGCAGTACTTC. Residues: CASSEVAASGAYEQYF.

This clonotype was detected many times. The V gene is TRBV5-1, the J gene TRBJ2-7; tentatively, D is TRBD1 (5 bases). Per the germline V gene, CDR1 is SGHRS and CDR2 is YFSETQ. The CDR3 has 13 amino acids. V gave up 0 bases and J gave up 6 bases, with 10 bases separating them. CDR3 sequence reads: CASSLAGRIEQYF. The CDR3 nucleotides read TGCGCCAGCAGCTTGGCAGGGCGTATCGAGCAGTACTTC.

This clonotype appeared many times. The CDR3 loop reads CASSQSRRYEQYF. In DNA, the CDR3 is TGCGCCAGCAGTCAATCGCGCCGCTACGAGCAGTACTTC. V usage is TRBV23-1 and J usage is TRBJ2-7; D uncertain. TRBV23-1 has ORF status, its function being uncertain. Trimming took 0 bases from V and 3 from J, leaving 6 bases between them. The CDR3 totals 13 residues.

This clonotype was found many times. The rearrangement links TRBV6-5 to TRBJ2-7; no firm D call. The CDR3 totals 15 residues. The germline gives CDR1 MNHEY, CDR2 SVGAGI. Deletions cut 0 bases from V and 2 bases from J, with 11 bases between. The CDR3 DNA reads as TGTGCCAGCAGTTACTCTTACGGAGAGACCTACGAGCAGTACTTC. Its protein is CASSYSYGETYEQYF.

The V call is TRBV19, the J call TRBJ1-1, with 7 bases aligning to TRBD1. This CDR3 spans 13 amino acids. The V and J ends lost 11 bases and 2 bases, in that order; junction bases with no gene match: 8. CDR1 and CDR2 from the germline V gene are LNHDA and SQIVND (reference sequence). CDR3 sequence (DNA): TGTGCCTCCAAACAGGGGTCTAACACTGAAGCTTTCTTT. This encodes CASKQGSNTEAFF.

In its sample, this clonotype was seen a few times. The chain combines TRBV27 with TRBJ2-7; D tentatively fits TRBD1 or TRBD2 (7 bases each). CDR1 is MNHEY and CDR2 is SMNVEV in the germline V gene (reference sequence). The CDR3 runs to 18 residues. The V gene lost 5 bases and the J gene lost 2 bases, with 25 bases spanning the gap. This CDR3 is CASSAILSGQAGAYEQYF. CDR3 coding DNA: TGTGCCAGCAGTGCAATTCTAAGTGGACAGGCGGGGGCCTACGAGCAGTACTTC.

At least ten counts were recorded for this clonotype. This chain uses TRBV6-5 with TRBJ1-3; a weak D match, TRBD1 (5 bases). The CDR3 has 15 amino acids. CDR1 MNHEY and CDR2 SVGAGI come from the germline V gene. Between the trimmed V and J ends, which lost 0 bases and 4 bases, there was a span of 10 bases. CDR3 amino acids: CASSYSGLAGNTIYF. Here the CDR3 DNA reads TGTGCCAGCAGTTACTCGGGGCTCGCGGGAAACACCATATATTTT.

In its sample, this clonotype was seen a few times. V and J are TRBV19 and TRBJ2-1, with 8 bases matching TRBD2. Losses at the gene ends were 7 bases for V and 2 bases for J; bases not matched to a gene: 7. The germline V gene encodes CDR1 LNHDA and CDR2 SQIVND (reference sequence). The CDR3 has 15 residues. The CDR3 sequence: CASKIGRGTYNEQFF. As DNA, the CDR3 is TGTGCCAGTAAAATCGGGAGGGGAACCTACAATGAGCAGTTCTTC.

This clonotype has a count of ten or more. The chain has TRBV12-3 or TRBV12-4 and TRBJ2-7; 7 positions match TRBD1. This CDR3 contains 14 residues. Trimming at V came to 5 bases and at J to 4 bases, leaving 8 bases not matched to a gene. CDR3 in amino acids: CASSNRDRIYEQYF. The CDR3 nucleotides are TGTGCCAGCAGTAACCGGGACAGAATATACGAGCAGTACTTC.

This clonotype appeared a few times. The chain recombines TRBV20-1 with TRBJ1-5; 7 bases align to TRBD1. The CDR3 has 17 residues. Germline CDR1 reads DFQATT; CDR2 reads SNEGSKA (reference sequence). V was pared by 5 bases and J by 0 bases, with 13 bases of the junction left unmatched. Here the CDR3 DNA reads TGCAGTGCTTCTCCGGGACAGCGAGGATTTAGCAATCAGCCCCAGCATTTT. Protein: CSASPGQRGFSNQPQHF.

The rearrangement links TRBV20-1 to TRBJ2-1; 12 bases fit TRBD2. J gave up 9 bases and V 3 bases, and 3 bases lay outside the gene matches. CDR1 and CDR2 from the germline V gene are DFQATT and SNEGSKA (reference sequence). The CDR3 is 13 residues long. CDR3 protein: CSASSTSGGEQFF. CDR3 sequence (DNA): TGCAGTGCTAGTTCGACTAGCGGGGGTGAGCAGTTCTTC.

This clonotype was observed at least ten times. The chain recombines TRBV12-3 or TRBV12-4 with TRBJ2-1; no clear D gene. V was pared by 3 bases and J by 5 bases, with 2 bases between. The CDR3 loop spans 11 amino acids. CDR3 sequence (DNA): TGTGCCAGCAGTTTGAACAATGAGCAGTTCTTC. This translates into CASSLNNEQFF.

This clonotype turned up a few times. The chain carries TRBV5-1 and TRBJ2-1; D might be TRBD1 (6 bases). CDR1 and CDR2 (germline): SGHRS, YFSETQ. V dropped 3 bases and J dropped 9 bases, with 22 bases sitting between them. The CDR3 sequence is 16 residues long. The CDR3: CASSSSTGSRVGEQFF. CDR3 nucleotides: TGCGCCAGCAGCTCGTCGACAGGTTCTCGGGTTGGTGAGCAGTTCTTC.

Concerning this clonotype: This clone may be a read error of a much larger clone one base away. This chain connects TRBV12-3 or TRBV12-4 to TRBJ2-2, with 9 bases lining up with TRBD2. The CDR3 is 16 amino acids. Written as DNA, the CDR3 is TGTGCCGGCAGCGAGGAGACTAGCGGAAACACCGGGGAGCTGTTTTTT. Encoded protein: CAGSEETSGNTGELFF.

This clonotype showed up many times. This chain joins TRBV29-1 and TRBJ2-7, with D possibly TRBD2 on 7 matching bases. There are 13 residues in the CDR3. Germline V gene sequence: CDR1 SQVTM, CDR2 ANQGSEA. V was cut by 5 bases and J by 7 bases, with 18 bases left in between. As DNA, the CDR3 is TGCAGCGTTTCGCGGGGGCCTTTTGAAGAGCAGTACTTC. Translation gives CSVSRGPFEEQYF.

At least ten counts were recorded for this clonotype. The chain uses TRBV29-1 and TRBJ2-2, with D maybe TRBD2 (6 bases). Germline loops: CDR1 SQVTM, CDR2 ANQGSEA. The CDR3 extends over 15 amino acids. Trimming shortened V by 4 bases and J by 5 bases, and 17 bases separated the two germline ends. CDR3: CSVVGAGPGTGELFF. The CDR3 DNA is TGCAGCGTTGTGGGTGCGGGACCCGGGACCGGGGAGCTGTTTTTT.

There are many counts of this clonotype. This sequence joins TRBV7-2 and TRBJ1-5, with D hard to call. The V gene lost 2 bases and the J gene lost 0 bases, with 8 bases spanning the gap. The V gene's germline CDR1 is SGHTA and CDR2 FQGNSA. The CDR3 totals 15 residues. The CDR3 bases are TGTGCCAGCAGCTTACAGAGTTATAGCAATCAGCCCCAGCATTTT. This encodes CASSLQSYSNQPQHF.

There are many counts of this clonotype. CDR3 coding DNA: TGCAGTGCTAAACGGCGGAACACAGATACGCAGTATTTT. This codes for CSAKRRNTDTQYF. The chain joins TRBV20-1 to TRBJ2-3; no reliable D call. V was trimmed by 4 bases and J by 2 bases, leaving 10 bases between them. The length of the CDR3 is 13 residues. Germline V lookup: CDR1 DFQATT, CDR2 SNEGSKA (reference sequence).

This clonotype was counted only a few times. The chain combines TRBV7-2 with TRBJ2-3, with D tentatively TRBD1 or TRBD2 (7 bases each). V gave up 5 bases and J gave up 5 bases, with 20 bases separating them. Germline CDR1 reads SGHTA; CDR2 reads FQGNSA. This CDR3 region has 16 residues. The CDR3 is CASSQRPQGGRDTQYF. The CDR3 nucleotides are TGTGCCAGCAGCCAAAGACCCCAGGGGGGGAGAGATACGCAGTATTTT. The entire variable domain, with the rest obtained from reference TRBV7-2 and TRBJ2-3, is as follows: GAGVSQSPSNKVTEKGKDVELRCDPISGHTALYWYRQSLGQGLEFLIYFQGNSAPDKSGLPSDRFSAERTGGSVSTLTIQRTQQEDSAVYLCASSQRPQGGRDTQYFGPGTRLTVL.

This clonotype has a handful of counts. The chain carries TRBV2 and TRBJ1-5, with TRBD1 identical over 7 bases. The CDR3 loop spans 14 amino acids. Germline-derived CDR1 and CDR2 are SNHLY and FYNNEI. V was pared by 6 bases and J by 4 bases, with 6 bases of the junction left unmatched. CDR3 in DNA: TGTGCCAGCAGATTGGGACAGCCAAATCAGCCCCAGCATTTT. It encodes CASRLGQPNQPQHF.

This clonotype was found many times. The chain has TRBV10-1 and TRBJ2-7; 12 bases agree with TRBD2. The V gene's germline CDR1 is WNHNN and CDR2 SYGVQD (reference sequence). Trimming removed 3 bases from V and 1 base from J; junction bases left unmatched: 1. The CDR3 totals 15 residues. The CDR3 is CASSDTSGRSYEQYF. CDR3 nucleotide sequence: TGCGCCAGCAGTGATACTAGCGGGAGGTCCTACGAGCAGTACTTC.

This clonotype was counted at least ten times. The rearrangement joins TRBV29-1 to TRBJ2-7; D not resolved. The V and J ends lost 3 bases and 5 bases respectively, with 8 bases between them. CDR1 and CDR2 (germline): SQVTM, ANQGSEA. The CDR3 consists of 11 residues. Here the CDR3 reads CSVDRGHEQYF. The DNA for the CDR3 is TGCAGCGTTGATCGAGGCCACGAGCAGTACTTC.

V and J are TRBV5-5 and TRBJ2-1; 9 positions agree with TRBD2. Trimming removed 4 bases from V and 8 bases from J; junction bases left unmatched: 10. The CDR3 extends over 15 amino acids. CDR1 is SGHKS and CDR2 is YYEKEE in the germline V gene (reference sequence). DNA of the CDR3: TGTGCCAGCAGCCCTATAACTAGCGGGCTTGATGAGCAGTTCTTC. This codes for CASSPITSGLDEQFF.

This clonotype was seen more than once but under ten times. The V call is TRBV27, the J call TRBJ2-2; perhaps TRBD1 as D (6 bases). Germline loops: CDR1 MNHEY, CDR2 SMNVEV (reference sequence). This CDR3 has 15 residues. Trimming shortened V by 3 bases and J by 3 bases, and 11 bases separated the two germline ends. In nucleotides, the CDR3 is TGTGCCAGCAGTTTCTGGGGGCCGGACACCGGGGAGCTGTTTTTT. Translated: CASSFWGPDTGELFF.

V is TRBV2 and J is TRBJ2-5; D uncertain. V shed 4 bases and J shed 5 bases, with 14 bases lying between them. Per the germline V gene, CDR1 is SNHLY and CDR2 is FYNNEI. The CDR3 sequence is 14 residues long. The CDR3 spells CASSGAPRMETQYF. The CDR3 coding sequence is TGTGCCAGCAGTGGAGCCCCCCGGATGGAGACCCAGTACTTC.